The 26 T cell receptor beta chains below were found in one sample sequenced in a study of shared clonotypes between healthy human individuals. The assay was immunoSEQ multiplex PCR, and TCRdb's table has in-frame clones only and misses some. The sample yields 2,500,000 or so clones, more than 90% seen once. The sequenced material came from naive CD4+ T cells sorted from blood. The subset denotes: CD45RA+ positively selected. The receptors shown here come from a man aged 18 to 29 in good health.

The rearrangement joins TRBV6-1 to TRBJ1-2; the D is unclear. V was trimmed by 2 bases and J by 8 bases, leaving 9 bases between them. Germline V gene sequence: CDR1 MNHNS, CDR2 SASEGT. The CDR3 length is 12 residues. CDR3 region: CASSETPRGYTF. For the CDR3, the DNA is TGTGCCAGCAGTGAAACTCCACGCGGCTACACCTTC.

The rearrangement links TRBV5-1 to TRBJ2-2, with 8 bases that match TRBD1. V trimming: 5 bases; J trimming: 5 bases; junction bases outside the gene matches: 11. Per germline, CDR1 SGHRS and CDR2 YFSETQ. CDR3 length: 16 amino acids. CDR3 sequence reads: CASSFQTGATTGELFF. CDR3 DNA sequence: TGCGCCAGCAGTTTCCAGACAGGGGCGACGACCGGGGAGCTGTTTTTT.

This chain uses TRBV7-2 with TRBJ2-5, with D possibly TRBD1 on 6 matching bases. V lost 11 bases and J 2 bases, leaving 18 bases between the germline ends. The CDR3 is 14 amino acids. Germline CDR1 and CDR2: SGHTA and FQGNSA. In DNA form, the CDR3 reads TGTGCCTCAGGGGCAGGGCTCATACAAGAGACCCAGTACTTC. It translates to CASGAGLIQETQYF. The variable domain in full, with the rest retrieved from reference TRBV7-2 and TRBJ2-5, is GAGVSQSPSNKVTEKGKDVELRCDPISGHTALYWYRQSLGQGLEFLIYFQGNSAPDKSGLPSDRFSAERTGGSVSTLTIQRTQQEDSAVYLCASGAGLIQETQYFGPGTRLLVL.

The chain recombines TRBV5-6 with TRBJ2-5, with D perhaps TRBD2 (5 bases). The V end was cut by 4 bases, the J end by 2 bases, with 12 bases between. The CDR3 runs 14 residues. CDR1 is SGHDT, CDR2 YYEEEE, per germline. CDR3 in amino acids: CASSEATRQETQYF. CDR3 nucleotide sequence: TGTGCCAGCAGCGAGGCAACTAGGCAAGAGACCCAGTACTTC.

The chain combines TRBV19 with TRBJ2-1; a weak D match, TRBD1 (5 bases). CDR3 size: 14 residues. V was trimmed by 4 bases and J by 5 bases, leaving 12 bases between them. Germline CDR1 and CDR2: LNHDA and SQIVND (reference sequence). In nucleotides, the CDR3 is TGTGCCAGTAGTAGGAGACCACAGGACAATGAGCAGTTCTTC. Protein sequence: CASSRRPQDNEQFF.

This clone was counted a few times. V and J are TRBV28 and TRBJ1-2; D is unclear. Germline V lookup: CDR1 MDHEN, CDR2 SYDVKM. The CDR3 loop spans 10 amino acids. V was shortened by 5 bases and J by 4 bases, with 2 bases between the two germline ends. The CDR3 coding sequence is TGTGCCAGCAGTGCCTATGGCTACACCTTC. It translates to CASSAYGYTF.

The chain employs TRBV6-5 and TRBJ1-1, with D perhaps matching TRBD1 (6 bases). The CDR3 loop spans 11 amino acids. Germline V gives CDR1 MNHEY, CDR2 SVGAGI. V shed 6 bases and J shed 9 bases, with 11 bases lying between them. The chain's CDR3 is CASSSTGKAFF. DNA of the CDR3: TGTGCCAGCAGCTCCACAGGGAAAGCTTTCTTT.

V and J are TRBV6-1 and TRBJ2-7; 8 bases line up with TRBD2. CDR1 MNHNS and CDR2 SASEGT come from the germline V gene. J lost 3 bases, V lost 5 bases, and 9 bases had no gene match. The CDR3 extends over 15 amino acids. The DNA of the CDR3 is TGTGCCAGCAGTCCCTTAGCGGGATCGGACTACGAGCAGTACTTC. Its translation is CASSPLAGSDYEQYF.

CDR3 protein: CASVVGQGNFYEQYF. DNA for the CDR3: TGTGCCAGCGTAGTGGGACAGGGGAATTTCTACGAGCAGTACTTC. The V call is TRBV28, the J call TRBJ2-7, with 10 bases lining up with TRBD1. Germline CDR1 is MDHEN and CDR2 is SYDVKM. The V segment lost 8 bases and the J segment 3 bases; nucleotides outside the gene matches: 10. The CDR3 runs to 15 residues. Drawing the rest from reference TRBV28 and TRBJ2-7, the complete variable domain is DVKVTQSSRYLVKRTGEKVFLECVQDMDHENMFWYRQDPGLGLRLIYFSYDVKMKEKGDIPEGYSVSREKKERFSLILESASTNQTSMYLCASVVGQGNFYEQYFGPGTRLTVT.

The chain employs TRBV7-2 and TRBJ2-5, with TRBD2 identical over 7 bases. This CDR3 is built from 14 residues. Unmatched junction bases numbered 8, after V lost 3 bases and J lost 7 bases. From germline, CDR1 is SGHTA and CDR2 FQGNSA. The CDR3 region is CASSFSRGGGTQYF. CDR3 DNA: TGTGCCAGCAGCTTCTCTCGCGGGGGAGGGACCCAGTACTTC.

CDR3 in amino acids: CAISETALYANYGYTF. DNA of the CDR3: TGTGCCATCAGTGAAACAGCCTTGTACGCTAACTATGGCTACACCTTC. The chain recombines TRBV10-3 with TRBJ1-2, with D hard to call. The V end was cut by 3 bases, the J end by 0 bases, with 14 bases between. Germline CDR1 reads ENHRY; CDR2 reads SYGVKD. The length of the CDR3 is 16 residues.

This chain uses TRBV9 with TRBJ1-3, with 10 bases identical to TRBD1. The CDR3 loop spans 14 amino acids. V lost 3 bases to trimming and J lost 4 bases; unmatched junction nucleotides: 1. Germline V gene data show CDR1 as SGDLS and CDR2 as YYNGEE. The DNA for the CDR3 is TGTGCCAGCAGCGGACAGGGGGCGGGAAACACCATATATTTT. It specifies CASSGQGAGNTIYF.

The rearrangement links TRBV6-4 to TRBJ2-6; 8 bases are a match to TRBD1. This CDR3 region has 17 residues. Germline assignment: CDR1 MRHNA and CDR2 SNTAGT. Germline trimming cut 6 bases from V and 0 bases from J; bases unmatched to any gene: 7. The CDR3 is CASSEDRVVSGANVLTF. As DNA, the CDR3 is TGTGCCAGCAGCGAGGACAGGGTAGTCTCTGGGGCCAACGTCCTGACTTTC.

This chain links TRBV5-1 with TRBJ1-1; TRBD1 matches at 9 bases. Trimming cost V 3 bases and J 0 bases; bases outside gene matches: 3. CDR3 length: 15 amino acids. Germline assignment: CDR1 SGHRS and CDR2 YFSETQ. The CDR3 DNA reads as TGCGCCAGCAGCTGGGGGACAGGGATGAACACTGAAGCTTTCTTT. Protein product: CASSWGTGMNTEAFF.

The rearrangement joins TRBV6-1 to TRBJ2-7; D is unresolved. V was clipped by 7 bases and J by 2 bases, with 12 bases between them. CDR3 length: 13 amino acids. The germline V gene encodes CDR1 MNHNS and CDR2 SASEGT. CDR3 protein: CASTADTAYEQYF. The CDR3 coding sequence is TGTGCCAGCACTGCCGACACCGCCTACGAGCAGTACTTC.

J is TRBJ1-1 and V is TRBV30; TRBD1 might be the D (6 bases). The V and J ends lost 1 base and 7 bases respectively, with 10 bases between them. This CDR3 has 12 residues. Germline lookup yields CDR1 GTSNPN and CDR2 SVGIG (reference sequence). This CDR3 reads CAWSAQGNEAFF. The CDR3 DNA follows: TGTGCCTGGAGTGCCCAGGGGAATGAAGCTTTCTTT.

The V gene is TRBV6-1, the J gene TRBJ2-3, with D perhaps matching TRBD1 (6 bases). Germline loops: CDR1 MNHNS, CDR2 SASEGT. There are 16 residues in the CDR3. V shed 2 bases and J shed 1 base, with 13 bases lying between them. DNA of the CDR3: TGTGCCAGCAGTGAATGGTGGGGGCGAGGCACAGATACGCAGTATTTT. This encodes CASSEWWGRGTDTQYF.

CDR3 residues: CASSLRVPGERETQYF. CDR3 sequence (DNA): TGTGCCAGCAGCTTACGTGTTCCGGGCGAGCGAGAGACCCAGTACTTC. V is TRBV7-9 and J is TRBJ2-5; D unresolved. This CDR3 is built from 16 residues. Per the germline V gene, CDR1 is SEHNR and CDR2 is FQNEAQ (reference sequence). The V end lost 2 bases, the J end lost 4 bases, and 17 bases lay between the germline ends. The full variable domain, its missing parts supplied by reference TRBV7-9 and TRBJ2-5, is DTGVSQNPRHKITKRGQNVTFRCDPISEHNRLYWYRQTLGQGPEFLTYFQNEAQLEKSRLLSDRFSAERPKGSFSTLEIQRTEQGDSAMYLCASSLRVPGERETQYFGPGTRLLVL.

The V and J genes are TRBV21-1 and TRBJ2-2; TRBD2 was called by the table and not checked on the DNA. TRBV21-1 is designated a pseudogene. The CDR3 loop spans 17 amino acids. CDR3 nucleotides: TGTGCCAGCAGCAAAAGCGTCGGTCTAACGAACACCGGGGAGCTGTTTTTT. This encodes CASSKSVGLTNTGELFF.

The J gene is TRBJ1-5, the V gene TRBV5-6, with 7 bases that match TRBD1. This CDR3 has 16 residues. V shed 3 bases and J 2 bases; nucleotides not matched to a gene: 8. In germline, CDR1 is SGHDT, CDR2 YYEEEE. The CDR3 here is CASSYSDRVGNQPQHF. CDR3 bases: TGTGCCAGCAGCTACTCAGACAGGGTGGGCAATCAGCCCCAGCATTTT.

This chain joins TRBV6-1 and TRBJ2-3, with 8 bases aligning to TRBD1. The CDR3 runs to 13 residues. The ends lost 3 bases at V and 7 bases at J; junction bases unmatched: 3. Germline CDR1 MNHNS, CDR2 SASEGT. As DNA, the CDR3 is TGTGCCAGCAGTGAGCAGGGGGCGAATACGCAGTATTTT. This sequence encodes CASSEQGANTQYF.

In its sample, this clone was seen once. The J gene is TRBJ2-1, the V gene TRBV6-5, with TRBD2 identical over 7 bases. CDR1 MNHEY and CDR2 SVGAGI come from the germline V gene. Trimming at V came to 8 bases and at J to 1 base, leaving 5 bases not matched to a gene. The CDR3 spans 14 residues. CDR3 bases: TGTGCCAGCTCTGCGGGACTATCCTACAATGAGCAGTTCTTC. Its translation is CASSAGLSYNEQFF.

The V and J genes are TRBV18 and TRBJ2-1, with D possibly TRBD1 on 5 matching bases. Trimming shortened V by 0 bases and J by 2 bases, and 11 bases separated the two germline ends. The length of the CDR3 is 16 residues. Germline V gene sequence: CDR1 KGHSH, CDR2 LQKENI. CDR3 sequence (DNA): TGTGCCAGCTCACCACCGCAGGGATCCACCTACAATGAGCAGTTCTTC. Amino acids: CASSPPQGSTYNEQFF.

This sequence joins TRBV4-3 and TRBJ2-5, with D tentatively TRBD2 (6 bases). This CDR3 spans 15 amino acids. In germline, CDR1 is LGHNA, CDR2 YSLEER. The V gene lost 3 bases and the J gene lost 4 bases, with 15 bases spanning the gap. CDR3 nucleotides: TGCGCCAGCAGCCATGGGCGGGAAAATGGAGAGACCCAGTACTTC. Amino acid sequence: CASSHGRENGETQYF.

The CDR3 coding sequence is TGTGCCAGTTCACCGGACGGTGCAACTAATGAAAAACTGTTTTTT. Its translation is CASSPDGATNEKLFF. V is TRBV19 and J is TRBJ1-4; D remains unclear. V shed 8 bases and J shed 0 bases, with 13 bases lying between them. The germline V gene encodes CDR1 LNHDA and CDR2 SQIVND (reference sequence). The CDR3 is 15 amino acids.

The chain joins TRBV28 to TRBJ1-4, with 10 bases aligning to TRBD1. This CDR3 is built from 15 residues. The V segment lost 0 bases and the J segment 5 bases; nucleotides outside the gene matches: 0. In germline, CDR1 is MDHEN, CDR2 SYDVKM. CDR3 DNA sequence: TGTGCCAGCAGTTTATGGGGACAGGGGAATGAAAAACTGTTTTTT. Translation gives CASSLWGQGNEKLFF.